The present T cell receptor (beta chain) was sequenced within a study of blood T cell repertoires in COVID-19 (dated by TCRdb to the early 2020s). Looking at the study overall: The collaborator samples originated in the United States, Italy and Spain and spanned the acute and convalescent phases of COVID-19. The samples were drawn from the first 160 participants of the ongoing ImmuneRACE study and from 950 to 1,500 subjects provided by 6 global collaborators. Where available, HLA class I and class II types were taken from metadata supplied by the sample provider and were not determined by assay-based typing. The sample metadata nearly always contained a de-identified subject ID, COVID-19 status, age in years and sex. A freely available public database, intended as a resource for researchers studying the immune response to SARS-CoV-2, is where the repertoires were released. The material from the prospective study consisted of cDNA or gDNA derived from T cells, B-cell-depleted T cells, or PBMCs. The dataset comprised deeply sampled blood TCRbeta repertoires from subjects exposed to, actively infected with, or recovered from COVID-19.

The germline V and J ends show losses of 4 bases and 0 bases respectively, and no gene match explains 6 bases of the junction. The germline V gene provides CDR1 SGHDT and CDR2 YYEEEE. The CDR3 runs 16 residues from the cysteine to the phenylalanine. Only the CDR3 DNA is retained, 48 bases long and in frame from the first base. This clone occurred a few times. Its antigen specificity is not known. The input lacks base qualities; no much larger clone sits a single base away. The full study reports these points: Clinical and demographic metadata were provided uncurated, with the amount varying by source and participant.

TCRbeta CDR3 regions were amplified from genomic DNA using the immunoSEQ Assay, a bias-controlled multiplex PCR. The original methods were these. The number of nucleated cells in each sample was estimated from the amplification of reference gene primers within the assay. Sequence reads were collapsed and filtered to measure the absolute abundance of every unique TCRbeta CDR3 rearrangement. For each sample, productive Simpson clonality was calculated as the square root of Simpson's diversity index over productive rearrangements. TCRdb provides this immuneACCESS table in a form limited to in-frame rearrangements. Some clones are lacking; in checked studies, under half of them reflect an unresolved V gene, and why the rest are absent is not known. The V and J calls and the clone size are those of that table, but D and trimming were determined from the DNA. Present in this sample are approximately 250,000 clones, approximately 91% of which were seen just once. Of the sample, approximately 0.8% is held by the ten largest clones.

At one collaborating source in Seattle, patients were enrolled during active infection and were followed longitudinally through the course of disease. The collaborating institutions used their own protocols to collect whole blood in K2EDTA tubes. For TCRbeta analysis, collaborators shipped samples as frozen whole blood, isolated PBMCs, or DNA extracted from either of those sample types. Sequenced: peripheral blood. The TCR sequence derives from a man aged 25-40 years with COVID-19, enrolled during active disease. The chain is assembled from TRBV5-6 and TRBJ1-4, with 7 middle bases fitting TRBD1. The DNA reads TGTGCCAGCAGCCTTCCGGGACAGACAACTAATGAAAAACTGTTTTTT. It codes for CASSLPGQTTNEKLFF.